The 24 T cell receptor beta chains below come from one sample, sequenced in a study of PD-L1 blockade in urothelial cancer. Noted time point: pretreatment peripheral blood. Assay: immunoSEQ multiplex PCR; the TCRdb copy retains only in-frame clones and omits some. This table holds about 95,000 clones, roughly 84% found once. The material sequenced was PBMCs, taken around atezolizumab (anti-PD-L1) treatment. These receptors all stem from a man aged 60 to 69 with urothelial cancer.

This clone was counted only a few times. V gene TRBV20-1 combines with J gene TRBJ1-4; no clear D gene. This CDR3 spans 11 amino acids. The V and J ends lost 6 bases and 9 bases respectively, with 11 bases between them. Germline CDR1 DFQATT, CDR2 SNEGSKA (reference sequence). The CDR3 sequence: CSAKAGQKLFF. CDR3 nucleotide sequence: TGCAGTGCCAAGGCAGGCCAAAAACTGTTTTTT.

The chain recombines TRBV6-6 with TRBJ1-1, with a possible D match to TRBD1 (5 bases). The CDR3 contains 15 residues. Deletions cut 9 bases from V and 2 bases from J, with 19 bases between. The germline CDR1 and CDR2 sequences are MNHNY and SVGAGI (reference sequence). CDR3 region: CASYGAGVTNTEAFF. The CDR3, as DNA: TGTGCCAGTTACGGCGCGGGGGTCACCAACACTGAAGCTTTCTTT.

Here the CDR3 reads CASSLVPPGSSTDTQYF. As DNA, the CDR3 is TGCGCCAGCAGCTTGGTACCTCCAGGGTCTAGCACAGATACGCAGTATTTT. This chain joins TRBV5-1 and TRBJ2-3; maybe TRBD1 (5 bases). Trimming took off 0 bases at V and 0 bases at J, with 14 bases between the two ends. The germline V gene has CDR1 SGHRS and CDR2 YFSETQ. CDR3 length: 17 amino acids.

CDR3 protein: CASSLGRDRGYNEQFF. CDR3 DNA sequence: TGTGCCAGCAGCTTGGGCAGAGACAGGGGTTACAATGAGCAGTTCTTC. The V gene is TRBV7-3, the J gene TRBJ2-1, with TRBD1 matching over 8 bases. After removal of 3 bases from V and 4 bases from J, the junction contained 8 bases not matched to a gene. The CDR3 is 16 amino acids. Per germline, CDR1 SGHTA and CDR2 FQGTGA.

The chain uses TRBV27 and TRBJ2-2; tentatively, D is TRBD1 (5 bases). Germline assignment: CDR1 MNHEY and CDR2 SMNVEV (reference sequence). Trimming pared 6 bases from V and 6 bases from J, leaving 23 bases between. The CDR3 consists of 17 residues. The CDR3 coding sequence is TGTGCCAGCAGCCTGCTCGTGGGGCCATATGTGGCCGGGGAGCTGTTTTTT. Amino acids: CASSLLVGPYVAGELFF.

The chain carries TRBV7-3 and TRBJ2-7; a possible D gene is TRBD2 (7 bases). Germline V gene sequence: CDR1 SGHTA, CDR2 FQGTGA. V dropped 4 bases and J dropped 7 bases, with 14 bases sitting between them. CDR3 length: 13 amino acids. In DNA form, the CDR3 reads TGTGCCAGCAGCTGGTCGGAGGGGGGGGAGCAGTACTTC. This translates into CASSWSEGGEQYF.

The V and J genes are TRBV7-2 and TRBJ2-7; 7 bases agree with TRBD1. Losses at the gene ends were 4 bases for V and 7 bases for J; bases not matched to a gene: 13. The germline CDR1 and CDR2 sequences are SGHTA and FQGNSA. The CDR3 totals 15 residues. DNA for the CDR3: TGTGCCAGCAGCTCAGATGTAGGGGGCCGTTGGGAGCAGTACTTC. Translating it yields CASSSDVGGRWEQYF.

This chain links TRBV29-1 with TRBJ1-1; D call uncertain. The CDR3 has 12 residues. Trimming removed 1 base from V and 7 bases from J, with 10 bases in between. Germline CDR1 reads SQVTM; CDR2 reads ANQGSEA. The CDR3 sequence: CSVEGQMNEAFF. The DNA of the CDR3 is TGCAGCGTTGAAGGGCAGATGAATGAAGCTTTCTTT.

The chain combines TRBV7-9 with TRBJ2-5, with D unclear. From germline, CDR1 is SEHNR and CDR2 FQNEAQ (reference sequence). Trimming pared 3 bases from V and 5 bases from J, leaving 10 bases between. There are 13 residues in the CDR3. The CDR3 bases are TGTGCCAGCAGCTTGTCCTTATCCGAGACCCAGTACTTC. Protein: CASSLSLSETQYF.

DNA of the CDR3: TGTGCCAGCAGCGTAGACGGGGGGTTAAGCACTGAAGCTTTCTTT. It is translated as CASSVDGGLSTEAFF. J is TRBJ1-1 and V is TRBV9; D is perhaps TRBD1 (5 bases). V lost 0 bases, J lost 4 bases, and 13 bases lay in between. This CDR3 is 15 amino acids long. Germline V gives CDR1 SGDLS, CDR2 YYNGEE.

The V call is TRBV25-1, the J call TRBJ1-2, with a tentative D call TRBD1 (5 bases). V was clipped by 4 bases and J by 4 bases, with 10 bases between them. The CDR3 covers 13 residues. Germline V lookup: CDR1 MGHDK, CDR2 SYGVNS. In DNA form, the CDR3 reads TGTGCCAGCAGTGCCGGGACTGGCTATGGCTACACCTTC. The encoded protein is CASSAGTGYGYTF.

V usage is TRBV4-2 and J usage is TRBJ2-7, with D perhaps matching TRBD1 (5 bases). Trimming removed 0 bases at V and 2 bases at J, with 11 bases between. Germline loops: CDR1 LGHNA, CDR2 YNFKEQ. This CDR3 region has 15 residues. The CDR3 region has the DNA TGTGCCAGCAGCCAAGATCCAGGGCCTACCTACGAGCAGTACTTC. Protein: CASSQDPGPTYEQYF.

The chain employs TRBV19 and TRBJ1-2; 9 bases agree with TRBD1. Trimming cost V 5 bases and J 2 bases; bases outside gene matches: 9. The CDR3 contains 16 residues. The germline CDR1 and CDR2 sequences are LNHDA and SQIVND (reference sequence). The CDR3 nucleotides read TGTGCCAGTAGTCATTACGGGACAGGGCTCAACTATGGCTACACCTTC. Its protein is CASSHYGTGLNYGYTF. The full variable domain, in which reference TRBV19 and TRBJ1-2 provide the parts outside the CDR3, is DGGITQSPKYLFRKEGQNVTLSCEQNLNHDAMYWYRQDPGQGLRLIYYSQIVNDFQKGDIAEGYSVSREKKESFPLTVTSAQKNPTAFYLCASSHYGTGLNYGYTFGSGTRLTVV.

The chain combines TRBV19 with TRBJ1-3; TRBD1 agrees at 7 bases. With 9 bases clipped from V and 1 base from J, the junction kept 6 bases outside the gene matches. Germline CDR1 LNHDA, CDR2 SQIVND (reference sequence). The CDR3 consists of 14 residues. This CDR3 reads CASKPGQSGNTIYF. Written as DNA, the CDR3 is TGTGCCAGCAAACCGGGACAGTCTGGAAACACCATATATTTT.

This sequence joins TRBV5-5 and TRBJ1-5; 9 nucleotides align to TRBD1. The CDR3 loop spans 17 amino acids. Losses at the gene ends were 4 bases for V and 0 bases for J; bases not matched to a gene: 8. Per the germline V gene, CDR1 is SGHKS and CDR2 is YYEKEE (reference sequence). CDR3 sequence: CASSNRDRAGSNQPQHF. The DNA for the CDR3 is TGTGCCAGCAGCAACCGGGACAGGGCGGGTAGCAATCAGCCCCAGCATTTT.

The chain couples TRBV28 to TRBJ1-5; no definite D call. The CDR3 runs to 13 residues. Germline-derived CDR1 and CDR2 are MDHEN and SYDVKM. V lost 1 base and J lost 11, with 12 bases in between. CDR3 loop: CASSLSPLVAQHF. The CDR3 DNA is TGTGCCAGCAGTTTATCTCCCCTAGTGGCCCAGCATTTT.

The chain combines TRBV28 with TRBJ1-1; TRBD1 might be the D (6 bases). The CDR3 has 15 residues. Trimming removed 5 bases from V and 1 base from J, with 14 bases in between. Germline loops: CDR1 MDHEN, CDR2 SYDVKM. Here the CDR3 DNA reads TGTGCCAGCAGTACCCCAGGGGTAGGGAACACTGAAGCTTTCTTT. Its translation: CASSTPGVGNTEAFF.

V is TRBV19 and J is TRBJ1-4; TRBD1 aligns across 8 bases. Unmatched junction bases numbered 6, after V lost 8 bases and J lost 4 bases. CDR1 and CDR2 (germline): LNHDA, SQIVND (reference sequence). This CDR3 contains 14 residues. For the CDR3, the DNA is TGTGCCAGTGATGACAGGGGCAATAATGAAAAACTGTTTTTT. This gives the protein CASDDRGNNEKLFF.

The chain couples TRBV2 to TRBJ1-2; a possible D gene is TRBD1 (5 bases). Germline CDR1 and CDR2: SNHLY and FYNNEI. CDR3 length: 13 amino acids. V was shortened by 11 bases and J by 4 bases, with 17 bases between the two germline ends. In DNA, the CDR3 is TGTGCCGGGAAGGGGATGGAGAGCTATGGCTACACCTTC. This sequence encodes CAGKGMESYGYTF. The variable domain in full, with the rest retrieved from reference TRBV2 and TRBJ1-2, is EPEVTQTPSHQVTQMGQEVILRCVPISNHLYFYWYRQILGQKVEFLVSFYNNEISEKSEIFDDQFSVERPDGSNFTLKIRSTKLEDSAMYFCAGKGMESYGYTFGSGTRLTVV.

This clone was detected only a few times. This chain joins TRBV4-1 and TRBJ1-2; 9 bases are shared with TRBD1. Losses at the gene ends were 0 bases for V and 5 bases for J; bases not matched to a gene: 4. CDR1 and CDR2 (germline): MGHRA, YSYEKL. The CDR3 has 15 amino acids. In nucleotides, the CDR3 is TGCGCCAGCAGCCAAGAGGGACAGGGACGGTATGGCTACACCTTC. Translating it yields CASSQEGQGRYGYTF.

The genes are TRBV29-1 and TRBJ1-2, with 8 bases that match TRBD1. Germline CDR1 is SQVTM and CDR2 is ANQGSEA. This CDR3 has 14 amino acids. Trimming removed 4 bases from V and 2 bases from J; junction bases left unmatched: 6. CDR3 sequence reads: CSVGGTGVNYGYTF. In DNA form, the CDR3 reads TGCAGCGTTGGCGGGACAGGAGTAAACTATGGCTACACCTTC.

This sequence joins TRBV11-3 and TRBJ2-2, with D possibly matching TRBD2 (5 bases). CDR1 is SGHNT, CDR2 YENEEA, per germline. Trimming took off 1 base at V and 9 bases at J, with 18 bases between the two ends. The CDR3 consists of 16 residues. The CDR3 nucleotides read TGTGCCAGCAGCTTAGGGGAAGCGGACGGGCGGAGGGAGCTGTTTTTT. Translated: CASSLGEADGRRELFF.

CDR3 sequence (DNA): TGTGCCAGCAGCTTAGCGGCCGACATTCAGTACTTC. Its translation is CASSLAADIQYF. This chain joins TRBV7-9 and TRBJ2-4; D is undetermined. V dropped 0 bases and J dropped 8 bases, with 5 bases sitting between them. This CDR3 contains 12 residues. The germline V gene has CDR1 SEHNR and CDR2 FQNEAQ (reference sequence). Complete variable domain (other parts from reference TRBV7-9 and TRBJ2-4): DTGVSQNPRHKITKRGQNVTFRCDPISEHNRLYWYRQTLGQGPEFLTYFQNEAQLEKSRLLSDRFSAERPKGSFSTLEIQRTEQGDSAMYLCASSLAADIQYFGAGTRLSVL.

V gene TRBV12-5 combines with J gene TRBJ2-5; no clear D gene. V lost 1 base and J lost 3, with 3 bases in between. The length of the CDR3 is 12 residues. Germline V gives CDR1 LGHNT, CDR2 FRNRAP. CDR3 amino acids: CASGLAEETQYF. The DNA of the CDR3 is TGTGCTAGTGGTTTGGCAGAAGAGACCCAGTACTTC. Together with reference TRBV12-5 and TRBJ2-5, the CDR3 gives the full variable domain: DARVTQTPRHKVTEMGQEVTMRCQPILGHNTVFWYRQTMMQGLELLAYFRNRAPLDDSGMPKDRFSAEMPDATLATLKIQPSEPRDSAVYFCASGLAEETQYFGPGTRLLVL.